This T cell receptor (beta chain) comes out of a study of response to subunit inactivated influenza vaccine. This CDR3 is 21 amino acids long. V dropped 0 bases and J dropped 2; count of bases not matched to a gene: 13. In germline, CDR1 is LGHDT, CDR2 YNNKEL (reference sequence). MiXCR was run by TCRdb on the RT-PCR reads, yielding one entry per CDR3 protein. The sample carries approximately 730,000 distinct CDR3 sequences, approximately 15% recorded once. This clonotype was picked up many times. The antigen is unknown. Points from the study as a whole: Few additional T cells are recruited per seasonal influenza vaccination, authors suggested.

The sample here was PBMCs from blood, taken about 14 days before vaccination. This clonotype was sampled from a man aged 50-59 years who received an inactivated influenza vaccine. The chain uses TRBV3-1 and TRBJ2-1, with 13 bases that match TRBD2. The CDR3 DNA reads TGTGCCAGCAGCCAAGATGCTAGGTGGGGGACTAGCGGGGCCCCCTACAATGAGCAGTTCTTC. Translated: CASSQDARWGTSGAPYNEQFF.